This T cell receptor beta chain was recovered during a study of lung T cells in sarcoidosis with Löfgren's syndrome. MiXCR, run by TCRdb on the reads, gives a single entry per CDR3 protein. Of 15,000 to 25,000 distinct CDR3 sequences in the sample, less than 25% were seen once. Material: CD4+ T cells from PBMCs. This sequence was found in a human donor with sarcoidosis (Löfgren's syndrome or another form), or a control subject (not recorded which).

CDR3 residues: CAWSVRQRLSTF. The DNA for the CDR3 is TGTGCCTGGAGTGTACGGCAGAGGCTCTCCACCTTC. The V call is TRBV30, the J call TRBJ1-2; D gene unclear. Trimming pared 0 bases from V and 13 bases from J, leaving 15 bases between. Germline V gene lookup returns CDR1 GTSNPN and CDR2 SVGIG (reference sequence). The CDR3 length is 12 residues.